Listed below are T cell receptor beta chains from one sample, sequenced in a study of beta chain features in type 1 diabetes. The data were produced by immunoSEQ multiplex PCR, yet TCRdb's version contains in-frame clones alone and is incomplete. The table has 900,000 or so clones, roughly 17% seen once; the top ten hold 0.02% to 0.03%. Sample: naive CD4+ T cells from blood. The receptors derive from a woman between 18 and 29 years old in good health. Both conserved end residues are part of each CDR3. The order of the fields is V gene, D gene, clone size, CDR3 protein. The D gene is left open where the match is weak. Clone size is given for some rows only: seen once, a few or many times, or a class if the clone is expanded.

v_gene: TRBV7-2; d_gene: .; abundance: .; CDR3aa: CASSFRWETQYF
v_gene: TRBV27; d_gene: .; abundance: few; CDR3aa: CAKNIQYF
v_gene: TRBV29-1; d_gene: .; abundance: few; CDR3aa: CSVEGRPVGSYGYTF
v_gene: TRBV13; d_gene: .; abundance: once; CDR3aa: CASSFRGAYEQYF
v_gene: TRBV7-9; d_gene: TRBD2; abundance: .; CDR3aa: CASSFRRESTDTQYF
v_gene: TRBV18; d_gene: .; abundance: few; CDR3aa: CASSSNGIYEQYF
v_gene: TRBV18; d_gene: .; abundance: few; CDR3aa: CASSPNQETQYF
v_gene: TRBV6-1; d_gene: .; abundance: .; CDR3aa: CASSWPINTEAFF
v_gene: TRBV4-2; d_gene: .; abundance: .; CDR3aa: CASSLSWETLDVAGELFF
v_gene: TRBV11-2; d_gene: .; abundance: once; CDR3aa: CASSLSSTGELFF
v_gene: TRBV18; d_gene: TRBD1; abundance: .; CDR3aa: CASSPGTGANYGYTF
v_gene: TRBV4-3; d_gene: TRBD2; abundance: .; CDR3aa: CASSQIGASGTTGELFF
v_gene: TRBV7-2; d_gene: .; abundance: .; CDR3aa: CASSSSGTQVRTDTQYF
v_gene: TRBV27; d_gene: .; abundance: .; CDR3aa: CASSPGVPPGAYGYTF
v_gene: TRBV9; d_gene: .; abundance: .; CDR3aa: CASSVDGEPRGSPLHF